This entry features one T cell receptor (beta chain) sequence. V lost 4 bases and J lost 0; bases outside the gene matches: 3. Germline-derived CDR1 and CDR2 are SGHNT and YYREEE (reference sequence). This CDR3 has 15 residues. The assay was immunoSEQ multiplex PCR, and TCRdb's table has in-frame clones only and misses some. The table lists fewer than 140,000 clones, approximately 80% of them singletons. This entry is derived from a study of blood T cell repertoires in COVID-19. For the study at large: The United States, Italy and Spain provided the acute and convalescent COVID-19 samples. The analysed material was cDNA or gDNA that came from T cells, B-cell-depleted T cells, or PBMCs.

This rearrangement joins TRBV5-4 to TRBJ1-3, with 8 bases lining up with TRBD1. Sequenced material: peripheral blood. The clonotype was recovered from a man older than 75 with COVID-19, enrolled during active disease. The DNA of the CDR3 is TGTGCCAGCAGCCCCGGGACAGGCTCTGGAAACACCATATATTTT. Protein product: CASSPGTGSGNTIYF. The whole variable domain, filled in from reference TRBV5-4 and TRBJ1-3, reads ETGVTQSPTHLIKTRGQQVTLRCSSQSGHNTVSWYQQALGQGPQFIFQYYREEENGRGNFPPRFSGLQFPNYSSELNVNALELDDSALYLCASSPGTGSGNTIYFGEGSWLTVV.